Following are 10 T cell receptor beta chains from one sample sequenced in a study of control samples from healthy donors and cancer patients. The method was immunoSEQ multiplex PCR; TCRdb's version includes in-frame clones alone and lacks a portion of them. The sample records about 190,000 clones, about nine tenths being singletons. What was sequenced was blood. Source of these receptors: a man aged 25-40 years in good health.

The chain joins TRBV5-6 to TRBJ2-5; 12 bases map to TRBD1. Germline CDR1 reads SGHDT; CDR2 reads YYEEEE. With 5 bases clipped from V and 3 bases from J, the junction kept 5 bases outside the gene matches. The CDR3 extends over 15 amino acids. CDR3 in DNA: TGTGCCAGCAGATCCGGGACAGGGGGCGAAGAGACCCAGTACTTC. Its protein product is CASRSGTGGEETQYF.

This clone was picked up one time. The rearrangement links TRBV7-9 to TRBJ1-4; 9 nucleotides match TRBD1. The CDR3 extends over 14 amino acids. V lost 3 bases to trimming and J lost 11 bases; unmatched junction nucleotides: 7. Germline CDR1 reads SEHNR; CDR2 reads FQNEAQ (reference sequence). CDR3 nucleotide sequence: TGTGCCAGCAGCTTTTGGGACAGGGCCGACAAACTGTTTTTT. This sequence encodes CASSFWDRADKLFF.

This chain's CDR3 is CSASTGSNQPQHF. The DNA of the CDR3 is TGCAGTGCTAGTACAGGGAGCAATCAGCCCCAGCATTTT. The V and J genes are TRBV20-1 and TRBJ1-5; possible D gene TRBD1, 6 bases. V dropped 3 bases and J dropped 1 base, with 7 bases sitting between them. The CDR3 sequence is 13 residues long. The germline CDR1 and CDR2 sequences are DFQATT and SNEGSKA (reference sequence).

This clone was picked up a small number of times. CDR3 DNA sequence: TGTGCCCTTACCAGAGGGGAGGGAAACACCATATATTTT. This codes for CALTRGEGNTIYF. The chain joins TRBV30 to TRBJ1-3; TRBD1 might be the D (5 bases). Germline CDR1 GTSNPN, CDR2 SVGIG (reference sequence). V was clipped by 8 bases and J by 4 bases, with 15 bases between them. This CDR3 is 13 amino acids long.

J is TRBJ1-2 and V is TRBV2, with TRBD1 identical over 7 bases. V gave up 1 base and J gave up 4 bases; unmatched junction bases: 6. This CDR3 comprises 15 residues. The germline V gene encodes CDR1 SNHLY and CDR2 FYNNEI. The CDR3 protein is CASSEGQGFGYGYTF. CDR3 DNA: TGTGCCAGCAGTGAAGGACAGGGTTTCGGCTATGGCTACACCTTC.

The chain carries TRBV7-5 and TRBJ2-1. TRBV7-5 is designated a pseudogene. The CDR3 contains 13 residues. The CDR3 sequence: CVRSLARCNEQFF. CDR3 nucleotide sequence: TGTGTCAGAAGCTTAGCTCGCTGCAATGAGCAGTTCTTC.

The CDR3 loop reads CASSPPLAGDGGMQYF. The CDR3 DNA sequence: TGTGCCAGCAGCCCTCCACTAGCGGGGGACGGGGGGATGCAGTACTTC. The genes are TRBV9 and TRBJ2-7; 11 bases line up with TRBD2. Unmatched junction bases numbered 15, after V lost 4 bases and J lost 9 bases. CDR3 length equals 16 residues. Germline CDR1 SGDLS, CDR2 YYNGEE.

V is TRBV6-5 and J is TRBJ1-2; TRBD1 agrees at 7 bases. The CDR3 is 15 residues long. Germline V gene sequence: CDR1 MNHEY, CDR2 SVGAGI. V lost 5 bases, J lost 4 bases, and 10 bases stayed unmatched. The chain's CDR3 is CASSTDRDLSYGYTF. As DNA, the CDR3 is TGTGCCAGCAGTACCGACAGGGATCTATCCTATGGCTACACCTTC.

This clone is a singleton in its sample. The V call is TRBV13, the J call TRBJ2-1; D is unresolved. Trimming cost V 1 base and J 5 bases, with 12 bases left between them. The CDR3 has 15 residues. The germline gives CDR1 PRHDT, CDR2 FYEKMQ (reference sequence). CDR3 region: CASSLAGGNNNEQFF. The CDR3, as DNA: TGTGCCAGCAGCTTAGCCGGTGGGAACAACAATGAGCAGTTCTTC.

The V and J genes are TRBV2 and TRBJ1-4; D call uncertain. Trimming shortened V by 3 bases and J by 5 bases, and 22 bases separated the two germline ends. The CDR3 totals 18 residues. In germline, CDR1 is SNHLY, CDR2 FYNNEI. CDR3 protein: CASSDLGPAGRMNEKLFF. The CDR3 bases are TGTGCCAGCAGTGATCTAGGTCCGGCCGGAAGAATGAATGAAAAACTGTTTTTT.